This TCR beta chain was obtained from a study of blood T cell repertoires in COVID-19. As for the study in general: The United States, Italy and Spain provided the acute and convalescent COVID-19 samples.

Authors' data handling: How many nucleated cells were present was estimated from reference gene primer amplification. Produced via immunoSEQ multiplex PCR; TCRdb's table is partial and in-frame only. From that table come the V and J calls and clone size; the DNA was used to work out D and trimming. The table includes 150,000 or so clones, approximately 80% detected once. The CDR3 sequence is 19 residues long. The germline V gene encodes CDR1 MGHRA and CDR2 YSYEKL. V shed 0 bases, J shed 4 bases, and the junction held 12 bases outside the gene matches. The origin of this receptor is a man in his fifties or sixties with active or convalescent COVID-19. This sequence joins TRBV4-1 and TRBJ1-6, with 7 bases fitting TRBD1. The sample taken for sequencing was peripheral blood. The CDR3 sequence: CASSQEGGQGDPYNSPLHF. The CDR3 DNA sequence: TGCGCCAGCAGCCAAGAAGGCGGTCAGGGGGACCCTTATAATTCACCCCTCCACTTT.